This T cell receptor (beta chain) was recorded in a study of Ad26.COV2.S vaccination and SARS-CoV-2 variants. In the study overall: This donor came from the COV1001 trial of Ad26.COV2.S. Study-level results: It was reported that spike-specific CD8+ and CD4+ T cell responses were substantially broad after vaccination.

TCRdb's table, derived via immunoSEQ multiplex PCR, lists solely in-frame clones and lacks some. Of some 320,000 clones listed, more than 70% are singletons. The treatment here: roughly 18 received Ad26.COV2.S at low or high dose, single or two shots; 5 received placebo; per-sample allocation not given. All samples were drawn on day 63, counting from the first vaccine or placebo injection. Its platform was an Ad26 vector, and its expressed antigen was Wuhan-strain SARS-CoV-2 spike. On this clone: Its antigen remains unidentified.

The V gene's germline CDR1 is ENHRY and CDR2 SYGVKD. This CDR3 is 13 amino acids long. V was trimmed by 4 bases and J by 3 bases, leaving 10 bases between them. The TCR comes from a person between 18 and 65 years old who received the Ad26.COV2.S COVID-19 vaccine or a placebo. The V gene is TRBV10-3, the J gene TRBJ2-7; D assignment may be TRBD1 or TRBD2 (6 bases each). Here the sequenced sample was peripheral blood, taken in a trial of Ad26.COV2.S vaccine versus placebo. The CDR3 region is CAISGGGLYEQYF. CDR3 coding DNA: TGTGCCATCAGTGGAGGGGGGCTCTACGAGCAGTACTTC.